The 27 T cell receptor beta chains below all came from one sample that was sequenced in a study of control samples from healthy donors and cancer patients (dated by TCRdb to 2019 to 2021). The library was produced with the immunoSEQ multiplex PCR assay. This is the immuneACCESS table as TCRdb keeps it, with only in-frame sequences that have V and J called. A part of the clones is gone; compared with another copy, unresolved V genes explain less than half, and the rest is unexplained. The sample contains 55,000 to 80,000 clones, approximately 89% of them found a single time. Roughly 5.5% of the sample is taken by the ten largest. The sequencing input was PBMCs. The receptors stem from a man aged 55 to 70 with colorectal cancer.

The chain is built from TRBV30 and TRBJ2-5, with D tentatively TRBD1 (5 bases). Germline V gene data show CDR1 as GTSNPN and CDR2 as SVGIG (reference sequence). Trimming removed 2 bases from V and 7 bases from J, with 17 bases in between. The CDR3 covers 14 residues. This CDR3 reads CAWSQGIGPGTQYF. The CDR3 DNA reads TGTGCCTGGAGTCAGGGTATCGGGCCCGGGACCCAGTACTTC.

V gene TRBV3-1 (or the pseudogene TRBV3-2) combines with J gene TRBJ2-3; TRBD2 matches 9 bases. The CDR3 covers 15 residues. J gave up 5 bases and V 3 bases, and 6 bases lay outside the gene matches. Germline CDR1 and CDR2: LGHDT and YNNKEL (reference sequence). The CDR3 here is CASSHKGLAIDTQYF. Here the CDR3 DNA reads TGTGCCAGCAGCCACAAGGGACTAGCTATAGATACGCAGTATTTT.

V and J are TRBV19 and TRBJ2-7; D ambiguous. Germline CDR1 LNHDA, CDR2 SQIVND (reference sequence). The CDR3 totals 15 residues. Between the trimmed V and J ends, which lost 1 base and 2 bases, there was a span of 12 bases. The CDR3 sequence is CASSIGPNVAYEQYF. The CDR3 DNA follows: TGTGCCAGTAGTATAGGACCAAACGTCGCCTACGAGCAGTACTTC.

This sequence joins TRBV2 and TRBJ1-5; tentatively, D is TRBD1 (5 bases). Trimming stripped 3 bases from V and 2 bases from J, with 11 bases between. The CDR3 spans 15 residues. Germline CDR1 and CDR2: SNHLY and FYNNEI. CDR3 amino acids: CASSDGGVGNQPQHF. In DNA, the CDR3 is TGTGCCAGCAGTGATGGAGGGGTTGGCAATCAGCCCCAGCATTTT.

The gene calls are TRBV3-1 (or the pseudogene TRBV3-2) and TRBJ2-1; TRBD2 is a possible D gene (6 bases). Deletions cut 8 bases from V and 3 bases from J, with 11 bases between. The CDR3 covers 13 residues. Germline V gene sequence: CDR1 LGHDT, CDR2 YNNKEL (reference sequence). The CDR3 here is CASSGAGYNEQFF. In nucleotides, the CDR3 is TGTGCCAGCTCCGGAGCGGGCTACAATGAGCAGTTCTTC.

J is TRBJ2-6 and V is TRBV5-4; D uncertain. CDR1 and CDR2 (germline): SGHNT, YYREEE (reference sequence). V lost 4 bases and J 0 bases, leaving 11 bases between the germline ends. This CDR3 is 16 amino acids long. The CDR3 bases are TGTGCCAGCAGCCGAAACGTAGCCTCTGGGGCCAACGTCCTGACTTTC. Translating gives CASSRNVASGANVLTF. The entire variable domain, with the rest obtained from reference TRBV5-4 and TRBJ2-6, is as follows: ETGVTQSPTHLIKTRGQQVTLRCSSQSGHNTVSWYQQALGQGPQFIFQYYREEENGRGNFPPRFSGLQFPNYSSELNVNALELDDSALYLCASSRNVASGANVLTFGAGSRLTVL.

The rearrangement links TRBV6-5 to TRBJ2-7; D could derive from TRBD1 or TRBD2 (5 bases each). Deletions cut 5 bases from V and 5 bases from J, with 19 bases between. CDR1 is MNHEY, CDR2 SVGAGI, per germline. The CDR3 is made up of 15 amino acids. CDR3 region: CASSSTRGGIDEQYF. The CDR3 nucleotides are TGTGCCAGCAGTAGCACTAGGGGCGGTATCGACGAGCAGTACTTC.

J is TRBJ2-5 and V is TRBV21-1; TRBD1 was called by the table and not checked on the DNA. TRBV21-1 is classified as a pseudogene. The CDR3 contains 18 residues. CDR3 region: CASSPFTGTGGLSETQYF. The CDR3 DNA sequence: TGTGCCAGCAGCCCCTTTACCGGGACAGGGGGCCTTTCCGAGACCCAGTACTTC.

The CDR3 loop is CASSQDRAGNTIYF. As DNA, the CDR3 is TGTGCCAGCAGCCAGGACAGGGCCGGAAACACCATATATTTT. V gene TRBV13 combines with J gene TRBJ1-3; 8 bases are a match to TRBD1. The junction had 4 bases not matched to a gene; V was cut back by 5 bases and J by 4 bases. Germline CDR1 and CDR2: PRHDT and FYEKMQ (reference sequence). CDR3 length: 14 residues.

This sequence joins TRBV5-1 and TRBJ2-5; possibly TRBD1 for D (6 bases). The ends were cut back, 4 bases at V and 1 base at J, with 17 bases in the middle. This CDR3 region has 16 residues. Per the germline V gene, CDR1 is SGHRS and CDR2 is YFSETQ. The CDR3 is CASSPAVVGGQETQYF. The CDR3 DNA is TGCGCCAGCAGCCCCGCAGTTGTAGGGGGCCAAGAGACCCAGTACTTC.

This clone was observed a single time. The chain couples TRBV3-1 (or the pseudogene TRBV3-2) to TRBJ2-3; TRBD2 agrees at 12 bases. After removal of 3 bases from V and 5 bases from J, the junction contained 6 bases not matched to a gene. CDR1 is LGHDT and CDR2 is YNNKEL in the germline V gene (reference sequence). This CDR3 comprises 16 residues. The chain's CDR3 is CASSHLAGGAGDTQYF. In nucleotides, the CDR3 is TGTGCCAGCAGCCATCTAGCGGGGGGGGCTGGAGATACGCAGTATTTT.

V gene TRBV2 combines with J gene TRBJ2-5; D gene ambiguous. The CDR3 covers 13 residues. Germline V CDR1 and CDR2: SNHLY, FYNNEI. Trimming pared 6 bases from V and 5 bases from J, leaving 13 bases between. CDR3 coding DNA: TGTGCCAGCAGGCCGGGCCCAAAGGAGACCCAGTACTTC. Translating gives CASRPGPKETQYF.

This clone appeared a few times. V and J are TRBV25-1 and TRBJ2-4; D is ambiguous. Between the trimmed V and J ends, which lost 0 bases and 2 bases, there was a span of 2 bases. The CDR3 sequence is 13 residues long. CDR1 MGHDK and CDR2 SYGVNS come from the germline V gene. The CDR3 is CASSEYPKNIQYF. The CDR3, as DNA: TGTGCCAGCAGTGAATATCCCAAAAACATTCAGTACTTC.

The gene calls are TRBV7-3 and TRBJ2-1; D perhaps matches TRBD2 (7 bases). V lost 2 bases, J lost 3 bases, and 11 bases lay in between. Germline CDR1 reads SGHTA; CDR2 reads FQGTGA. CDR3 length equals 15 residues. CDR3 bases: TGTGCCAGCAGCTTATCAAGGGGGGGCTACAATGAGCAGTTCTTC. Translation: CASSLSRGGYNEQFF.

The chain employs TRBV18 and TRBJ1-1, with D tentatively TRBD1 (6 bases). The CDR3 is made up of 14 amino acids. Germline V lookup: CDR1 KGHSH, CDR2 LQKENI. The ends were cut back, 0 bases at V and 5 bases at J, with 10 bases in the middle. CDR3 protein: CASSPPNRETEAFF. The CDR3 region has the DNA TGTGCCAGCTCACCACCGAACAGGGAAACTGAAGCTTTCTTT.

The chain uses TRBV7-9 and TRBJ2-5; no reliable D call. The CDR3 contains 12 residues. Trimming took off 4 bases at V and 5 bases at J, with 8 bases between the two ends. Germline-derived CDR1 and CDR2 are SEHNR and FQNEAQ (reference sequence). As DNA, the CDR3 is TGTGCCAGCAGCTCTGCCTCGGAGACCCAGTACTTC. Protein: CASSSASETQYF.

This clone occurred once. This sequence joins TRBV7-6 and TRBJ1-2; 9 bases are a match to TRBD1. V dropped 5 bases and J dropped 3; count of bases not matched to a gene: 7. This CDR3 region has 15 residues. Germline CDR1 reads SGHVS; CDR2 reads FNYEAQ. DNA of the CDR3: TGTGCCAGCAGCCCCGTGACAGGGGGAGACTATGGCTACACCTTC. Its protein is CASSPVTGGDYGYTF.

The chain couples TRBV19 to TRBJ2-3, with no clear D. V shed 1 base and J shed 3 bases, with 5 bases lying between them. Germline assignment: CDR1 LNHDA and CDR2 SQIVND (reference sequence). The CDR3 is 13 amino acids. The CDR3 reads CASSIGQTDTQYF. The CDR3 DNA sequence: TGTGCCAGTAGTATAGGGCAGACAGATACGCAGTATTTT.

This clone was detected only a few times. The chain uses TRBV10-3 and TRBJ2-5; tentatively, D is TRBD2 (6 bases). Trimming left V 11 bases short and J 2 bases short, with 12 bases between. CDR3 length equals 12 residues. Germline assignment: CDR1 ENHRY and CDR2 SYGVKD. The CDR3 region is CAVGRDQETQYF. Here the CDR3 DNA reads TGTGCCGTCGGGCGGGATCAAGAGACCCAGTACTTC.

J is TRBJ1-2 and V is TRBV9; D is undetermined. Germline V gives CDR1 SGDLS, CDR2 YYNGEE. Trimming shortened V by 2 bases and J by 2 bases, and 4 bases separated the two germline ends. This CDR3 has 12 residues. Here the CDR3 DNA reads TGTGCCAGCAGCGTTAACAACTATGGCTACACCTTC. It encodes CASSVNNYGYTF.

V and J are TRBV12-3 or TRBV12-4 and TRBJ2-4; 7 bases align to TRBD1. After removal of 4 bases from V and 10 bases from J, the junction contained 7 bases not matched to a gene. The CDR3 extends over 13 amino acids. Here the CDR3 DNA reads TGTGCCAGCAGTTCCGGGACAGTGGTTATTCAGTACTTC. This translates into CASSSGTVVIQYF.

The chain joins TRBV13 to TRBJ1-2, with a possible D match to TRBD1 (5 bases). Looked up from germline, CDR1 is PRHDT and CDR2 is FYEKMQ (reference sequence). The CDR3 loop spans 14 amino acids. The V end was cut by 2 bases, the J end by 7 bases, with 14 bases between. CDR3 sequence: CASSLMGQGRGYTF. As DNA, the CDR3 is TGTGCCAGCAGCTTAATGGGGCAGGGACGTGGCTACACCTTC.

The genes are TRBV6-5 and TRBJ1-5; 8 bases map to TRBD1. The CDR3 extends over 15 amino acids. V was pared by 0 bases and J by 4 bases, with 2 bases of the junction left unmatched. The germline V gene has CDR1 MNHEY and CDR2 SVGAGI. The CDR3 DNA is TGTGCCAGCAGTTACTCCCAGGGGGCGAATCAGCCCCAGCATTTT. This encodes CASSYSQGANQPQHF.

The chain carries TRBV7-2 and TRBJ2-3, with 12 bases fitting TRBD2. The CDR3 totals 18 residues. V was pared by 5 bases and J by 3 bases, with 12 bases of the junction left unmatched. Germline V gives CDR1 SGHTA, CDR2 FQGNSA. Written as DNA, the CDR3 is TGTGCCAGCAGCCGGGTCATTACTAGCGGGGGGCGGACAGATACGCAGTATTTT. Translating it yields CASSRVITSGGRTDTQYF.

The gene calls are TRBV6-5 and TRBJ2-1; possibly TRBD1 or TRBD2 for D (6 bases each). The CDR3 has 15 residues. V gave up 2 bases and J gave up 4 bases, with 12 bases separating them. Germline CDR1 reads MNHEY; CDR2 reads SVGAGI. CDR3 sequence reads: CASSYGGQIYNEQFF. The CDR3 nucleotides are TGTGCCAGCAGTTACGGGGGGCAGATATACAATGAGCAGTTCTTC.

V is TRBV10-2 and J is TRBJ2-1; maybe TRBD1 (6 bases). In germline, CDR1 is WSHSY, CDR2 SAAADI. V lost 3 bases to trimming and J lost 9 bases, with 12 bases between them. The CDR3 is 13 residues long. The CDR3: CASSDRQVSEQFF. Here the CDR3 DNA reads TGCGCCAGCAGTGACAGACAGGTCAGTGAGCAGTTCTTC.

The rearrangement joins TRBV4-1 to TRBJ1-5; D unresolved. V lost 3 bases, J lost 9 bases, and 12 bases lay in between. CDR3 length: 13 amino acids. CDR1 and CDR2 (germline): MGHRA, YSYEKL. CDR3 in DNA: TGCGCCAGCAGCCAGGCAGGCGGGTGGCCCCAGCATTTT. It yields the protein CASSQAGGWPQHF.